This TCR beta chain was retrieved from a study of shared clonotypes between healthy human individuals (TCRdb year 2020). For context, the study as a whole: A few men and two women, aged 18 to 49 years, made up the cohort. Per donor, three plates each were used for CD4 naive and CD4 memory, two for CD8 naive, and one for CD8 memory. To estimate repertoire size and how much clonotypes are shared between individuals, the study performed deep sequencing of blood TCR repertoires from roughly five healthy adults. To increase sequencing depth and limit assay-specific biases, TCR repertoire library preparation and sequencing were carried out by different laboratories using diverse techniques. Leukapheresis yielded between about 0.8 and 9.5 billion PBMCs per donor. The study at large found these results: Clonotypes shared by all four sorted-subset donors showed higher generation probabilities than non-shared clonotypes. Approximately 5% of naive CD4, 3% to 3.5% of naive CD8, around 2.3% of memory CD4, and 0.4% of memory CD8 clonotypes were shared across a few donors. Incomplete sequencing was indicated by rarefaction of sorted-subset datasets, despite the large sequencing depth. Pairwise subsampling indicated that sequencing depth was expected to affect the degree of clonotype sharing among donors. The genetic and exposure-history diversity represented was limited by the small number of donors. Only blood was sampled, and tissue TCR repertoires likely differ from those in blood. Estimated clonotype richness was generally larger for naive than for memory subsets.

CDR1 and CDR2, looked up from the germline V gene (reference sequence), are SGHNT and YYREEE. The CDR3 covers 14 residues, taking in both the cysteine and the phenylalanine. Only the CDR3 region is kept as DNA, spanning 42 bases read in frame from base 1. V is pared back by 0 bases and J by 4 bases, with 10 bases lying between the germline termini. The donors were healthy, HIV-negative adults who had no recently reported acute infections or vaccinations. Every donor was a Caucasian adult living in Nashville, Tennessee, USA. Magnetic negative selection was used to enrich CD4+ T cells, after which naive cells were positively selected on CD45RA and the negative fraction became the memory subset. Blood was obtained by leukapheresis, after which PBMCs were separated by Ficoll-Histopaque density gradient centrifugation and cryopreserved in liquid nitrogen vapor phase. Analytical flow cytometry was used to check the purity and quantity of every magnetically sorted T cell population. From each sorted fraction, genomic DNA was isolated and quantified by UV absorbance on a Nanodrop 2000c.

This clone has only one observation. Its antigen specificity is not known. Base qualities are not recorded, but no much larger clone differs from it by a single base. TCR CDR3 regions were amplified from genomic DNA by multiplex PCR using the deep immunoSEQ assay. For each cell subset, the extracted genomic DNA was distributed evenly across all wells of several immunoSEQ 96-well plates, and each plate served as one replicate. For sorted subsets, about 0.2 ug genomic DNA, equal to about 30,000 T cell genomes, was loaded into each replicate PCR. The purified libraries were quantified using a Qubit 3.0 fluorometer, sized with a Bioanalyzer 2100, and then quantified again using the KAPA Library Quantification kit. Each immunoSEQ 96-well plate was sequenced on its own single-read 150-cycle Illumina NextSeq 550 flow cell. As for how the authors treated the data: Because only junctional sequences without quality scores were contained in the immunoSEQ output, filtering matching that applied to full-length reads could not be performed. To assign V/J genes and CDR3, sequences were annotated against IMGT germline references using PyIR, a Python wrapper for IgBLAST v1.9. Any read was removed if the V/J assignment was weak (E-value above 1e-6), the CDR3 was missing, or the read contained stop codons, out-of-frame junctions, or ambiguous translated residues. A V3J clonotype was defined by an identical inferred V gene, J gene, and CDR3 amino acid sequence. The percentage overlap between two repertoires was calculated by dividing the number of shared unique clonotypes by the size of the smaller repertoire. RTK rarefaction, the Chao1 estimator, and Recon v2.1 estimates of unobserved clonotypes were used to assess repertoire richness. Generation probabilities for all TCRbeta clonotypes obtained by the gDNA method from a handful of donors were computed using OLGA. Sourced from immuneACCESS, this table was stored by TCRdb with only in-frame sequences that have V and J called. A share of the clones is absent; for the studies checked, an unresolved V gene accounts for under half, and the remainder has no known explanation. V, J and clone size are those of that table, while D and trimming were read from the DNA. The sample table lists more than 1 million clones, about four fifths of them with a count of one. The ten largest clones add up to approximately 0.56% of the sample.

The chain is made from TRBV5-4 and TRBJ1-2; TRBD1 is possibly the D segment (6 matching bases). The sequence was collected from a young man in good health. Some clones in this sample may be carry-over from other donors' samples. Sample: memory CD4+ T cells from PBMCs. The cell subset or site label for this specimen denotes: CD45RA-negative fraction. The CDR3 region has the sequence CASSLAGDAYGYTF. The sequenced DNA is TGTGCCAGCAGCTTGGCAGGGGACGCCTATGGCTACACCTTC.